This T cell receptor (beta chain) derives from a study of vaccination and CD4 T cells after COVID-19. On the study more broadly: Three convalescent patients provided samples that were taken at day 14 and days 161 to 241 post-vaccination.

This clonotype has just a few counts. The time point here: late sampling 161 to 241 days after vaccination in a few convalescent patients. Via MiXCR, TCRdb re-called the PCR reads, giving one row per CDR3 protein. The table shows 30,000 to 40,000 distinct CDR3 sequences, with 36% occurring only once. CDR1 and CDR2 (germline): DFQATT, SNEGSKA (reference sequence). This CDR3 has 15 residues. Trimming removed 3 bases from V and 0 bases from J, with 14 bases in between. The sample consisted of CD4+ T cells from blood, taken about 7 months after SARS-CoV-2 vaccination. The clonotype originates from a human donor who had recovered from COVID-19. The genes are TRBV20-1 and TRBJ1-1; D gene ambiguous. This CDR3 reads CSASGGLGMNTEAFF. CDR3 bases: TGCAGTGCTAGTGGAGGGCTGGGGATGAACACTGAAGCTTTCTTT.